These 26 T cell receptor beta chains were all obtained from the same sample, sequenced in a study of blood T cell repertoires in COVID-19. TCRdb's table, derived via immunoSEQ multiplex PCR, lists solely in-frame clones and lacks some. The sample consists of tens of thousands of clones, roughly 89% of them appearing once. The sequenced sample consisted of peripheral blood. These receptors all come from a woman older than 75 with active COVID-19.

The chain joins TRBV28 to TRBJ1-1; D ambiguous. In germline, CDR1 is MDHEN, CDR2 SYDVKM. The CDR3 extends over 14 amino acids. Trimming took off 6 bases at V and 7 bases at J, with 18 bases between the two ends. The chain's CDR3 is CASSLLHKEGEAFF. The CDR3, as DNA: TGTGCCAGCAGCCTCCTTCACAAGGAGGGTGAAGCTTTCTTT.

This chain uses TRBV5-5 with TRBJ2-7; D unclear. The germline V and J ends were trimmed by 4 bases and 4 bases, with 15 bases remaining between them. Germline CDR1 is SGHKS and CDR2 is YYEKEE (reference sequence). This CDR3 is 14 amino acids long. CDR3 DNA sequence: TGTGCCAGCAGCGAGAACGTGGTTGGTTACGAGCAGTACTTC. Protein: CASSENVVGYEQYF.

The rearrangement uses TRBV28 and TRBJ2-7, with 7 bases that match TRBD1. Germline lookup yields CDR1 MDHEN and CDR2 SYDVKM. V gave up 8 bases and J gave up 4 bases; unmatched junction bases: 8. CDR3 length: 13 amino acids. The CDR3 reads CASSGTAKYEQYF. Written as DNA, the CDR3 is TGTGCCAGCTCCGGGACAGCCAAATACGAGCAGTACTTC. The whole variable domain, remainder taken from reference TRBV28 and TRBJ2-7, is DVKVTQSSRYLVKRTGEKVFLECVQDMDHENMFWYRQDPGLGLRLIYFSYDVKMKEKGDIPEGYSVSREKKERFSLILESASTNQTSMYLCASSGTAKYEQYFGPGTRLTVT.

The J gene is TRBJ2-1, the V gene TRBV24-1, with 7 bases that match TRBD1. In germline, CDR1 is KGHDR, CDR2 SFDVKD. The length of the CDR3 is 15 residues. V was clipped by 10 bases and J by 0 bases; unmatched bases: 8. CDR3 DNA sequence: TGTGCCACTCAACCCCGGGACAGCTCCTACAATGAGCAGTTCTTC. Residues: CATQPRDSSYNEQFF.

J is TRBJ2-1 and V is TRBV10-3; 8 bases are a match to TRBD2. This CDR3 is 13 amino acids long. The junction had 3 bases not matched to a gene; V was cut back by 6 bases and J by 5 bases. Germline V lookup: CDR1 ENHRY, CDR2 SYGVKD. This CDR3 reads CAIRAGEDNEQFF. The CDR3 DNA sequence: TGTGCCATCAGAGCGGGAGAGGACAATGAGCAGTTCTTC.

The V call is TRBV7-3, the J call TRBJ1-1; 8 bases align to TRBD1. The length of the CDR3 is 14 residues. CDR1 and CDR2 from the germline V gene are SGHTA and FQGTGA. The trim removed 5 bases at V and 4 bases at J, leaving 6 bases unmatched. The CDR3 nucleotides read TGTGCCAGCAGCGACGGGACAGGTGGCACTGAAGCTTTCTTT. This codes for CASSDGTGGTEAFF.

Worth noting for this clone: The germline gene is not matched at one end of the junction; a read error may be the cause. The chain is built from TRBV12-3 or TRBV12-4 and TRBJ2-5; D is unresolved. The CDR3 covers 13 residues. CDR3 bases: TGTGCCAGCAGTCTACGACTCCAAGAGGCCCAGTACTTC. Its protein product is CASSLRLQEAQYF.

This chain uses TRBV5-5 with TRBJ1-5, with TRBD1 identical over 8 bases. V was clipped by 4 bases and J by 8 bases; unmatched bases: 14. This CDR3 has 16 amino acids. Germline loops: CDR1 SGHKS, CDR2 YYEKEE (reference sequence). The CDR3 nucleotides are TGTGCCAGCAGCCCCACCCGGTACGGACAGGGTAAGCCCCAGCATTTT. Amino acid sequence: CASSPTRYGQGKPQHF.

This clone was counted once. This chain connects TRBV7-3 to TRBJ1-1; 8 bases line up with TRBD1. Germline-derived CDR1 and CDR2 are SGHTA and FQGTGA. The ends lost 1 base at V and 5 bases at J; junction bases unmatched: 9. CDR3 length equals 16 residues. CDR3 DNA sequence: TGTGCCAGCAGCTTAATCCCCACGACAGGGGCAACTGAAGCTTTCTTT. This sequence encodes CASSLIPTTGATEAFF.

The CDR3 nucleotides read TGTGCCAGCAGCCAAGATTTCGACAGGGGGATTATCTACGAGCAGTACTTC. It yields the protein CASSQDFDRGIIYEQYF. J is TRBJ2-7 and V is TRBV4-2, with 9 positions matching TRBD1. This CDR3 is 17 amino acids long. Germline assignment: CDR1 LGHNA and CDR2 YNFKEQ. V dropped 0 bases and J dropped 3; count of bases not matched to a gene: 9.

The chain recombines TRBV5-1 with TRBJ2-7, with 8 bases fitting TRBD1. V shed 5 bases, J shed 6 bases, and the junction held 28 bases outside the gene matches. The V gene's germline CDR1 is SGHRS and CDR2 YFSETQ. The CDR3 sequence is 20 residues long. CDR3 bases: TGCGCCAGCAGGTACGTGGACAGGGTTGGTAGCGCCCCGGCAGCCTCCGAGCAGTACTTC. Translating gives CASRYVDRVGSAPAASEQYF.

The J gene is TRBJ2-5, the V gene TRBV5-3; D unclear. TRBV5-3 is noted as an ORF with a role that remains uncertain. Trimming took 0 bases from V and 3 from J, leaving 12 bases between them. The length of the CDR3 is 15 residues. The CDR3 DNA reads TGTGCCAGAAGCTTGGAACAGAACCAAAAAGAGACCCAGTACTTC. It translates to CARSLEQNQKETQYF.

The table lists this clone with a count of one. The chain is built from TRBV7-2 and TRBJ2-7; TRBD1 agrees at 12 bases. The V and J ends lost 1 base and 12 bases, in that order; junction bases with no gene match: 4. The CDR3 extends over 13 amino acids. Germline V lookup: CDR1 SGHTA, CDR2 FQGNSA. CDR3 DNA sequence: TGTGCCAGCAGCTTAGTGGGGACAGGGGGCGGGTACTTC. It yields the protein CASSLVGTGGGYF.

In DNA form, the CDR3 reads TGTGCCAGCAGCCAAGGAATAGGGGGGGTTAATGAAAAACTGTTTTTT. Residues: CASSQGIGGVNEKLFF. The chain joins TRBV3-1 (or the pseudogene TRBV3-2) to TRBJ1-4, with a tentative D call TRBD1 (6 bases). This CDR3 has 16 amino acids. V was trimmed by 1 base and J by 4 bases, leaving 13 bases between them. Germline V CDR1 and CDR2: LGHDT, YNNKEL (reference sequence).

The chain combines TRBV11-2 with TRBJ2-7, with 7 bases identical to TRBD2. With V trimmed by 2 bases and J by 1 base, 14 bases remained unmatched. The CDR3 covers 18 residues. Germline CDR1 reads SGHAT; CDR2 reads FQNNGV. CDR3 bases: TGTGCCAGCAGCTTACCCCCGGGACTCGGCGGGAGATCCTACGAGCAGTACTTC. Amino acids: CASSLPPGLGGRSYEQYF.

This chain joins TRBV4-3 and TRBJ1-2; a possible D gene is TRBD1 (6 bases). CDR1 and CDR2 (germline): LGHNA, YSLEER. Trimming removed 0 bases from V and 8 bases from J, with 16 bases in between. This CDR3 region has 15 residues. CDR3 nucleotides: TGCGCCAGCAGCCAAGATGGCAGGGGATCTGGCGGCTACACCTTC. Encoded protein: CASSQDGRGSGGYTF.

The chain uses TRBV7-2 and TRBJ2-3, with D unresolved. The germline V and J ends were trimmed by 4 bases and 0 bases, with 5 bases remaining between them. CDR1 SGHTA and CDR2 FQGNSA come from the germline V gene. The CDR3 sequence is 13 residues long. CDR3 coding DNA: TGTGCCAGCAGCTCCTTTAGCACAGATACGCAGTATTTT. Translation: CASSSFSTDTQYF.

This clone was detected once. This chain uses TRBV7-2 with TRBJ2-1, with D uncertain. The CDR3 extends over 18 amino acids. In germline, CDR1 is SGHTA, CDR2 FQGNSA. Between the trimmed V and J ends, which lost 2 bases and 8 bases, there was a span of 25 bases. This CDR3 is CASSLMASGSSPRDEQFF. CDR3 nucleotide sequence: TGTGCCAGCAGCTTAATGGCTTCCGGGTCCTCTCCCCGGGATGAGCAGTTCTTC.

The table lists this clone with a count of one. This chain uses TRBV5-4 with TRBJ2-5, with 9 bases that match TRBD1. J was trimmed by 5 bases and V by 4 bases; bases with no gene match: 15. The germline V gene encodes CDR1 SGHNT and CDR2 YYREEE (reference sequence). CDR3 length: 17 amino acids. The CDR3 DNA reads TGTGCCAGCAGCCGGGGGGTCGGGACAGGGATCCGGGAGACCCAGTACTTC. This sequence encodes CASSRGVGTGIRETQYF. Filled out from reference TRBV5-4 and TRBJ2-5, the complete variable domain reads ETGVTQSPTHLIKTRGQQVTLRCSSQSGHNTVSWYQQALGQGPQFIFQYYREEENGRGNFPPRFSGLQFPNYSSELNVNALELDDSALYLCASSRGVGTGIRETQYFGPGTRLLVL.

The chain links TRBV28 to TRBJ1-2, with D tentatively TRBD1 (6 bases). The V end lost 3 bases, the J end lost 8 bases, and 16 bases lay between the germline ends. Germline-derived CDR1 and CDR2 are MDHEN and SYDVKM. CDR3 length: 14 amino acids. CDR3 DNA sequence: TGTGCCAGCAGTTTGGGGACGAGGGGGACGGGCTACACCTTC. This sequence encodes CASSLGTRGTGYTF.

V and J are TRBV6-6 and TRBJ2-6; 7 nucleotides agree with TRBD2. Germline assignment: CDR1 MNHNY and CDR2 SVGAGI (reference sequence). This CDR3 contains 16 residues. With 10 bases clipped from V and 5 bases from J, the junction kept 14 bases outside the gene matches. CDR3 nucleotides: TGTGCCACTGGGGGGAGGGAGGCTCAGAGGGCCAACGTCCTGACTTTC. Translated, it gives CATGGREAQRANVLTF.

This chain uses TRBV11-2 with TRBJ1-1, with TRBD1 as a possible D gene (5 bases). Trimming cost V 4 bases and J 4 bases, with 13 bases left between them. The V gene's germline CDR1 is SGHAT and CDR2 FQNNGV. The CDR3 contains 14 residues. The CDR3 DNA follows: TGTGCCAGCAGCTCTAGTTGGGGGGGCACTGAAGCTTTCTTT. It specifies CASSSSWGGTEAFF.

V is TRBV5-1 and J is TRBJ2-7; TRBD1 matches at 8 bases. The V gene end was trimmed by 4 bases and the J gene end by 5 bases; junction bases not matched to a gene: 8. The CDR3 runs to 14 residues. Germline CDR1 reads SGHRS; CDR2 reads YFSETQ. CDR3 loop: CASSGGTGPHEQYF. The CDR3 DNA follows: TGCGCCAGCAGCGGGGGGACAGGCCCGCACGAGCAGTACTTC. The entire variable domain, with the rest obtained from reference TRBV5-1 and TRBJ2-7, is as follows: KAGVTQTPRYLIKTRGQQVTLSCSPISGHRSVSWYQQTPGQGLQFLFEYFSETQRNKGNFPGRFSGRQFSNSRSEMNVSTLELGDSALYLCASSGGTGPHEQYFGPGTRLTVT.

The V call is TRBV28, the J call TRBJ1-1; perhaps TRBD1 as D (6 bases). CDR1 and CDR2 from the germline V gene are MDHEN and SYDVKM. Trimming removed 2 bases from V and 8 bases from J, with 21 bases in between. CDR3 size: 16 residues. CDR3 DNA sequence: TGTGCCAGCAGTTTAAGAGGGGGGAGGGTGGATAAAGAAGCTTTCTTT. Translated, it gives CASSLRGGRVDKEAFF.

This chain connects TRBV15 to TRBJ2-7; 10 bases line up with TRBD1. V lost 5 bases, J lost 0 bases, and 4 bases stayed unmatched. CDR3 length: 15 residues. The germline gives CDR1 LNHNV, CDR2 YYDKDF (reference sequence). In DNA form, the CDR3 reads TGTGCCACCAGCCCGAGGGACAGGGGCTCCTACGAGCAGTACTTC. It codes for CATSPRDRGSYEQYF.

The V and J genes are TRBV6-2 or TRBV6-3 and TRBJ2-1; 7 bases are a match to TRBD2. Losses at the gene ends were 0 bases for V and 3 bases for J; bases not matched to a gene: 5. There are 16 residues in the CDR3. Germline CDR1 is MNHEY and CDR2 is SVGEGT. In nucleotides, the CDR3 is TGTGCCAGCAGTTACTCATCGGGAGGACTCTACAATGAGCAGTTCTTC. Residues: CASSYSSGGLYNEQFF.